This TCR beta chain stems from a study of blood T cell repertoires in COVID-19. As for the study in general: T cells, B-cell-depleted T cells, or PBMCs provided the cDNA or gDNA that served as material.

V dropped 7 bases and J dropped 5; count of bases not matched to a gene: 6. The CDR3 totals 13 residues. Individuals aged about 18 to 100 years were recruited from fewer than 30 US areas. Cohort allocation depended upon clinical history that participants reported. Repertoires were generated with immunoSEQ multiplex PCR, while TCRdb's copy carries only in-frame clones and drops some. This sample carries 250,000 or so clones, 80% to 90% of them seen once, and the ten largest clones take around 3%. The genes are TRBV12-3 or TRBV12-4 and TRBJ1-1; the match to TRBD1 covers 8 bases. The receptor was isolated from a woman aged 40 to 50 who had been exposed to COVID-19. Sequenced material: PBMCs or T cells enriched from blood (not recorded which). This CDR3 is CASTTDRATEAFF. CDR3 DNA: TGTGCCAGCACAACGGACAGGGCGACTGAAGCTTTCTTT.